A single sample is the source of the 29 T cell receptor beta chains below, sequenced in a study of shared clonotypes between healthy human individuals. Profiled with immunoSEQ multiplex PCR; TCRdb holds only in-frame clones, not every one. In the table there are a few million clones, approximately 94% of which are singletons. Sequenced input: naive CD4+ T cells sorted from blood. Documented subset: CD45RA+ positively selected. These TCRs come from a man between 18 and 29 years old in good health.

This rearrangement joins TRBV15 to TRBJ1-1, with 7 bases lining up with TRBD1. Germline CDR1 and CDR2: LNHNV and YYDKDF (reference sequence). The CDR3 totals 17 residues. V was pared by 4 bases and J by 3 bases, with 14 bases of the junction left unmatched. This chain's CDR3 is CATSTRQNRDRDTEAFF. The CDR3 bases are TGTGCCACCAGCACCCGCCAGAACCGGGACAGAGACACTGAAGCTTTCTTT.

The rearrangement uses TRBV5-1 and TRBJ2-7, with 12 bases identical to TRBD2. Germline V gives CDR1 SGHRS, CDR2 YFSETQ. The CDR3 extends over 16 amino acids. Losses at the gene ends were 4 bases for V and 6 bases for J; bases not matched to a gene: 11. CDR3 sequence reads: CASSGGTSGFSSEQYF. For the CDR3, the DNA is TGCGCCAGCAGCGGGGGGACTAGCGGGTTTTCAAGCGAGCAGTACTTC. The whole variable domain, remainder taken from reference TRBV5-1 and TRBJ2-7, is KAGVTQTPRYLIKTRGQQVTLSCSPISGHRSVSWYQQTPGQGLQFLFEYFSETQRNKGNFPGRFSGRQFSNSRSEMNVSTLELGDSALYLCASSGGTSGFSSEQYFGPGTRLTVT.

The rearrangement uses TRBV27 and TRBJ1-1; 7 bases line up with TRBD1. This CDR3 is built from 15 residues. Germline V CDR1 and CDR2: MNHEY, SMNVEV (reference sequence). The V segment lost 5 bases and the J segment 0 bases; nucleotides outside the gene matches: 6. The CDR3 reads CASSLRQGLNTEAFF. The CDR3 nucleotides are TGTGCCAGCAGTCTACGACAGGGATTGAACACTGAAGCTTTCTTT.

This clone was recorded once. The sample has other DNA sequences that encode this CDR3 too. The chain recombines TRBV2 with TRBJ2-2, with unresolved D. The V gene lost 3 bases and the J gene lost 4 bases, with 6 bases spanning the gap. Germline CDR1 SNHLY, CDR2 FYNNEI. CDR3 length: 13 residues. The CDR3 region has the DNA TGTGCCAGCAGTGATCAAGGCACCGGGGAGCTGTTTTTT. This gives the protein CASSDQGTGELFF. Based on the CDR3 plus reference TRBV2 and TRBJ2-2, the full variable domain is EPEVTQTPSHQVTQMGQEVILRCVPISNHLYFYWYRQILGQKVEFLVSFYNNEISEKSEIFDDQFSVERPDGSNFTLKIRSTKLEDSAMYFCASSDQGTGELFFGEGSRLTVL.

Regarding this clone: Other DNA sequences from this sample encode an identical CDR3 as well. The chain recombines TRBV5-1 with TRBJ2-3, with unresolved D. V lost 3 bases to trimming and J lost 3 bases, with 2 bases between them. The germline V gene has CDR1 SGHRS and CDR2 YFSETQ. CDR3 length equals 11 residues. The CDR3 region is CASSSTDTQYF. CDR3 bases: TGCGCCAGCAGCTCTACAGATACGCAGTATTTT.

This chain connects TRBV30 to TRBJ1-5; 8 bases match TRBD1. The J segment lost 3 bases and the V segment lost 2 bases, leaving 12 bases of the junction unmatched. CDR3 size: 17 residues. The germline V gene encodes CDR1 GTSNPN and CDR2 SVGIG (reference sequence). The CDR3 sequence is CAWSQRTGKKNNQPQHF. CDR3 coding DNA: TGTGCCTGGAGTCAACGGACAGGGAAGAAGAACAATCAGCCCCAGCATTTT.

The V and J genes are TRBV27 and TRBJ1-1; weak D call: TRBD1 (5 bases). The germline V and J ends were trimmed by 1 base and 1 base, with 13 bases remaining between them. The CDR3 has 16 residues. Germline V gene sequence: CDR1 MNHEY, CDR2 SMNVEV (reference sequence). CDR3 amino acids: CASSLYRQGWNTEAFF. The DNA of the CDR3 is TGTGCCAGCAGTTTATACAGGCAGGGCTGGAACACTGAAGCTTTCTTT.

The gene calls are TRBV2 and TRBJ1-5; D is possibly TRBD1 (5 bases). V lost 4 bases and J lost 5, with 12 bases in between. Germline loops: CDR1 SNHLY, CDR2 FYNNEI. The CDR3 consists of 14 residues. CDR3 nucleotide sequence: TGTGCCAGCAGTGCCCAGGGCTTAGATCAGCCCCAGCATTTT. It specifies CASSAQGLDQPQHF.

The CDR3 DNA is TGCGCCAGCAGCCAAGACGGGGTAAACTCAGATACGCAGTATTTT. Protein sequence: CASSQDGVNSDTQYF. The V gene is TRBV4-1, the J gene TRBJ2-3; a possible D gene is TRBD2 (5 bases). Germline V gives CDR1 MGHRA, CDR2 YSYEKL. The CDR3 has 15 amino acids. Trimming removed 0 bases at V and 4 bases at J, with 11 bases between.

The rearrangement links TRBV7-3 to TRBJ1-3, with D possibly matching TRBD1 (5 bases). The CDR3 consists of 15 residues. Germline lookup yields CDR1 SGHTA and CDR2 FQGTGA. V was clipped by 3 bases and J by 0 bases, with 9 bases between them. CDR3 residues: CASSLSTDSGNTIYF. The DNA for the CDR3 is TGTGCCAGCAGCTTGTCGACAGACTCTGGAAACACCATATATTTT.

The chain is built from TRBV5-4 and TRBJ2-7; D remains ambiguous. Germline V gives CDR1 SGHNT, CDR2 YYREEE (reference sequence). This CDR3 has 15 amino acids. V lost 1 base and J 4 bases, leaving 15 bases between the germline ends. CDR3 coding DNA: TGTGCCAGCAGCTTGACCGCAAACCAGGCGTACGAGCAGTACTTC. Protein: CASSLTANQAYEQYF. The full variable domain, with the rest looked up from reference TRBV5-4 and TRBJ2-7, is ETGVTQSPTHLIKTRGQQVTLRCSSQSGHNTVSWYQQALGQGPQFIFQYYREEENGRGNFPPRFSGLQFPNYSSELNVNALELDDSALYLCASSLTANQAYEQYFGPGTRLTVT.

The CDR3 protein is CASSSGEWEYNEQFF. For the CDR3, the DNA is TGTGCCAGCAGCAGCGGGGAATGGGAGTACAATGAGCAGTTCTTC. The chain recombines TRBV14 with TRBJ2-1, with TRBD2 matching 7 bases. This CDR3 has 15 residues. V lost 5 bases and J lost 4; bases outside the gene matches: 8. Per germline, CDR1 SGHDN and CDR2 FVKESK.

This clone was picked up one time. The rearrangement uses TRBV21-1 and TRBJ2-7. TRBV21-1 is a pseudogene locus. This CDR3 has 16 amino acids. The CDR3 is CASSKASRGTINEQYF. CDR3 nucleotide sequence: TGTGCCAGCAGCAAAGCTTCGAGGGGAACGATCAACGAGCAGTACTTC.

The chain uses TRBV5-1 and TRBJ1-4; TRBD1 aligns across 7 bases. The CDR3 extends over 15 amino acids. Germline V gene sequence: CDR1 SGHRS, CDR2 YFSETQ. V lost 4 bases, J lost 5 bases, and 8 bases stayed unmatched. CDR3 sequence: CASSAGTVTNEKLFF. In nucleotides, the CDR3 is TGCGCCAGCAGCGCGGGGACAGTTACAAATGAAAAACTGTTTTTT. The full variable domain, rest sourced from reference TRBV5-1 and TRBJ1-4, is KAGVTQTPRYLIKTRGQQVTLSCSPISGHRSVSWYQQTPGQGLQFLFEYFSETQRNKGNFPGRFSGRQFSNSRSEMNVSTLELGDSALYLCASSAGTVTNEKLFFGSGTQLSVL.

This clone has just one count. CDR3 region: CASSLTSGTITDTQYF. CDR3 DNA sequence: TGTGCCAGCAGCTTAACTAGCGGTACTATAACAGATACGCAGTATTTT. The genes are TRBV11-2 and TRBJ2-3; 8 bases are a match to TRBD2. This CDR3 has 16 amino acids. Germline assignment: CDR1 SGHAT and CDR2 FQNNGV. Trimming at V came to 2 bases and at J to 3 bases, leaving 7 bases not matched to a gene. The entire variable domain, with the rest obtained from reference TRBV11-2 and TRBJ2-3, is as follows: EAGVAQSPRYKIIEKRQSVAFWCNPISGHATLYWYQQILGQGPKLLIQFQNNGVVDDSQLPKDRFSAERLKGVDSTLKIQPAKLEDSAVYLCASSLTSGTITDTQYFGPGTRLTVL.

This chain uses TRBV18 with TRBJ1-4; 11 nucleotides line up with TRBD1. This CDR3 comprises 14 residues. CDR1 KGHSH and CDR2 LQKENI come from the germline V gene. Losses at the gene ends were 4 bases for V and 7 bases for J; bases not matched to a gene: 2. The CDR3 spells CASSRDRGSEKLFF. The CDR3 bases are TGTGCCAGCTCACGGGACAGGGGGAGTGAAAAACTGTTTTTT.

This clone was counted only a few times. This rearrangement joins TRBV2 to TRBJ1-4, with D maybe TRBD1 (5 bases). This CDR3 is 11 amino acids long. Between the trimmed V and J ends, which lost 6 bases and 11 bases, there was a span of 10 bases. CDR1 SNHLY and CDR2 FYNNEI come from the germline V gene. The CDR3, as DNA: TGTGCCAGCAGCGGGGGACTTAAACTGTTTTTT. Its protein product is CASSGGLKLFF.

This clone showed up just once. The V gene is TRBV9, the J gene TRBJ1-4; 7 bases fit TRBD1. The germline CDR1 and CDR2 sequences are SGDLS and YYNGEE. The CDR3 runs to 14 residues. Trimming at V came to 3 bases and at J to 11 bases, leaving 10 bases not matched to a gene. The CDR3 bases are TGTGCCAGCAGCGCGACAGGGAAGTTAGGGAAACTGTTTTTT. Amino acid sequence: CASSATGKLGKLFF.

The rearrangement uses TRBV6-5 and TRBJ2-1; 9 nucleotides align to TRBD2. CDR1 is MNHEY, CDR2 SVGAGI, per germline. Trimming cost V 7 bases and J 8 bases; bases outside gene matches: 6. The CDR3 spans 13 residues. The CDR3: CASTSGVSYEQFF. The DNA for the CDR3 is TGTGCCAGCACTAGCGGGGTTTCCTATGAGCAGTTCTTC.

The V call is TRBV10-3, the J call TRBJ1-1; D remains ambiguous. This CDR3 contains 13 residues. Trimming took off 2 bases at V and 1 base at J, with 5 bases between the two ends. Germline lookup yields CDR1 ENHRY and CDR2 SYGVKD. The DNA of the CDR3 is TGTGCCATCAGTGAGAGGGAGAACACTGAAGCTTTCTTT. It specifies CAISERENTEAFF.

J is TRBJ1-1 and V is TRBV18; D is ambiguous. The CDR3 totals 14 residues. Trimming shortened V by 2 bases and J by 1 base, and 8 bases separated the two germline ends. Germline V gene data show CDR1 as KGHSH and CDR2 as LQKENI. This CDR3 is CASSPSRANTEAFF. For the CDR3, the DNA is TGTGCCAGCTCACCAAGTCGGGCGAACACTGAAGCTTTCTTT.

This chain uses TRBV11-2 with TRBJ2-7; D gene ambiguous. Germline values: CDR1 SGHAT, CDR2 FQNNGV. Trimming took 3 bases from V and 5 from J, leaving 14 bases between them. The CDR3 is 14 amino acids. The CDR3 DNA reads as TGTGCCAGCAGCTTCTTCACTGGGGTCCACGAGCAGTACTTC. It encodes CASSFFTGVHEQYF.

This clone was found once. This specimen includes other DNA sequences encoding the same CDR3. The CDR3 sequence: CAWSTGLGNTIYF. In DNA form, the CDR3 reads TGTGCCTGGAGTACGGGGCTCGGAAACACCATATATTTT. The genes are TRBV30 and TRBJ1-3; tentative D call: TRBD1 (5 bases). Germline V gene lookup returns CDR1 GTSNPN and CDR2 SVGIG (reference sequence). V was clipped by 2 bases and J by 4 bases, with 9 bases between them. The CDR3 spans 13 residues.

The V gene is TRBV10-2, the J gene TRBJ2-5, with 11 positions matching TRBD2. This CDR3 contains 14 residues. Germline CDR1 reads WSHSY; CDR2 reads SAAADI. The junction had 5 bases not matched to a gene; V was cut back by 6 bases and J by 5 bases. The CDR3: CASRPSGGRETQYF. CDR3 nucleotide sequence: TGCGCCAGCAGGCCTAGCGGGGGGAGGGAGACCCAGTACTTC.

This sequence joins TRBV2 and TRBJ1-2, with D uncertain. CDR3 length equals 15 residues. Trimming removed 7 bases from V and 1 base from J, with 16 bases in between. Germline V gene lookup returns CDR1 SNHLY and CDR2 FYNNEI. The CDR3 sequence is CASKYGPGVNYGYTF. CDR3 bases: TGTGCCAGCAAATACGGGCCCGGCGTTAACTATGGCTACACCTTC.

The CDR3 DNA sequence: TGTGCCAGCAGTGCCCTACAGGGTTCCTACAATGAGCAGTTCTTC. Translated: CASSALQGSYNEQFF. The chain employs TRBV2 and TRBJ2-1; TRBD1 is a possible D gene (6 bases). Germline V gene data show CDR1 as SNHLY and CDR2 as FYNNEI. The CDR3 spans 15 residues. The V and J ends lost 4 bases and 1 base respectively, with 11 bases between them.

This rearrangement joins TRBV30 to TRBJ1-3; the D gene is possibly TRBD1 (5 bases). The CDR3 has 16 residues. Germline V gene sequence: CDR1 GTSNPN, CDR2 SVGIG (reference sequence). The ends were cut back, 0 bases at V and 0 bases at J, with 12 bases in the middle. This CDR3 reads CAWSVSGGPSGNTIYF. Here the CDR3 DNA reads TGTGCCTGGAGTGTCTCTGGGGGTCCCTCTGGAAACACCATATATTTT. Using reference TRBV30 and TRBJ1-3 for the parts outside the CDR3, the full variable domain is SQTIHQWPATLVQPVGSPLSLECTVEGTSNPNLYWYRQAAGRGLQLLFYSVGIGQISSEVPQNLSASRPQDRQFILSSKKLLLSDSGFYLCAWSVSGGPSGNTIYFGEGSWLTVV.

The chain links TRBV6-6 to TRBJ1-2, with D hard to call. The CDR3 is made up of 14 amino acids. The V and J ends lost 0 bases and 2 bases respectively, with 7 bases between them. Germline V gives CDR1 MNHNY, CDR2 SVGAGI (reference sequence). The CDR3: CASSYSQENYGYTF. The CDR3 DNA follows: TGTGCCAGCAGTTACTCGCAGGAGAACTATGGCTACACCTTC.

V usage is TRBV5-5 and J usage is TRBJ1-2, with unresolved D. Germline V lookup: CDR1 SGHKS, CDR2 YYEKEE (reference sequence). V lost 5 bases and J lost 2, with 13 bases in between. The CDR3 spans 14 residues. In DNA form, the CDR3 reads TGTGCCAGCAGTACTAATCCGAACAACTATGGCTACACCTTC. This encodes CASSTNPNNYGYTF.